This entry lists 2 T cell receptor beta chains sequenced from one sample in a study of immune evolution from preneoplasia to lung adenocarcinoma. The repertoire was sequenced with immunoSEQ multiplex PCR; TCRdb's copy has only in-frame clones and lacks some. The data hold around 3,500 clones, with more than 60% observed a single time. Sequencing was done on a sample of FFPE adjacent normal lung tissue. The receptors derive from a person in their 70s with lung adenocarcinoma.

The chain links TRBV6-6 to TRBJ2-7; D not resolved. V lost 2 bases and J 1 base, leaving 3 bases between the germline ends. CDR3 size: 12 residues. Germline-derived CDR1 and CDR2 are MNHNY and SVGAGI (reference sequence). The CDR3 DNA reads as TGTGCCAGCAGTTACACGTCCTACGAGCAGTACTTC. Its protein product is CASSYTSYEQYF.

The chain's CDR3 is CASFSGQGTDTQYF. Written as DNA, the CDR3 is TGTGCCAGCTTTAGCGGGCAGGGCACAGATACGCAGTATTTT. The genes are TRBV6-1 and TRBJ2-3; 7 bases match TRBD2. J gave up 1 base and V 8 bases, and 6 bases lay outside the gene matches. The V gene's germline CDR1 is MNHNS and CDR2 SASEGT. The CDR3 totals 14 residues.